These 18 T cell receptor beta chains came from one sample sequenced in a study of CD8 T cells in ankylosing spondylitis. TCRdb re-derived calls from the 5' RACE reads in MiXCR, one entry per CDR3 protein. The sample includes some 350,000 distinct CDR3 sequences, around 15% of them seen just once. Input material: blood, either unsorted or a sorted T cell fraction (not recorded which). The source is a male donor with ankylosing spondylitis or in good health (not recorded which).

The chain couples TRBV27 to TRBJ2-1; no clear D. CDR1 MNHEY and CDR2 SMNVEV come from the germline V gene (reference sequence). The V end lost 0 bases, the J end lost 1 base, and 7 bases lay between the germline ends. The CDR3 contains 15 residues. This CDR3 reads CASSLSGRSYNEQFF. The CDR3 DNA is TGTGCCAGCAGTTTATCAGGGCGATCCTACAATGAGCAGTTCTTC.

The chain uses TRBV13 and TRBJ2-1; 10 nucleotides agree with TRBD2. The ends lost 0 bases at V and 7 bases at J; junction bases unmatched: 15. The CDR3 contains 19 residues. The germline V gene encodes CDR1 PRHDT and CDR2 FYEKMQ (reference sequence). Here the CDR3 DNA reads TGTGCCAGCAGCTTAGGGGCCCTAGCGGGGGCCTCCAGGGGAAATGAGCAGTTCTTC. Translated, it gives CASSLGALAGASRGNEQFF.

This chain uses TRBV5-1 with TRBJ2-5; TRBD1 matches 10 bases. The CDR3 has 13 residues. CDR1 SGHRS and CDR2 YFSETQ come from the germline V gene. V gave up 4 bases and J gave up 5 bases; unmatched junction bases: 2. CDR3 nucleotides: TGCGCCAGCAGCCGGACAGGGGGGGAGACCCAGTACTTC. Protein product: CASSRTGGETQYF.

This clonotype was seen only a few times. V and J are TRBV12-3 or TRBV12-4 and TRBJ2-2; 8 nucleotides align to TRBD2. This CDR3 is 17 amino acids long. Unmatched junction bases numbered 10, after V lost 6 bases and J lost 1 base. The CDR3 sequence: CASRPAGVRGNTGELFF. The CDR3 DNA is TGTGCCAGCAGACCAGCGGGAGTAAGGGGGAACACCGGGGAGCTGTTTTTT.

There are a few counts of this clonotype. The genes are TRBV12-3 or TRBV12-4 and TRBJ1-6, with D unresolved. The CDR3 loop spans 14 amino acids. V was clipped by 2 bases and J by 9 bases, with 11 bases between them. CDR3 DNA sequence: TGTGCCAGCAGTTTATTGGTTTTGGGTTCACCCCTCCACTTT. Residues: CASSLLVLGSPLHF.

This clonotype was seen more than once but under ten times. The gene calls are TRBV30 and TRBJ1-5; D unclear. The V end lost 0 bases, the J end lost 2 bases, and 11 bases lay between the germline ends. Germline-derived CDR1 and CDR2 are GTSNPN and SVGIG (reference sequence). This CDR3 has 15 amino acids. This CDR3 is CAWSVRGAGNQPQHF. CDR3 nucleotide sequence: TGTGCCTGGAGTGTTCGGGGAGCGGGCAATCAGCCCCAGCATTTT. The full variable domain, with the rest looked up from reference TRBV30 and TRBJ1-5, is SQTIHQWPATLVQPVGSPLSLECTVEGTSNPNLYWYRQAAGRGLQLLFYSVGIGQISSEVPQNLSASRPQDRQFILSSKKLLLSDSGFYLCAWSVRGAGNQPQHFGDGTRLSIL.

This clonotype was recorded at least ten times. Mismatch with germline at one junction end may stem from a read error. The J gene is TRBJ2-1, the V gene TRBV12-3 or TRBV12-4; TRBD2 aligns across 10 bases. The CDR3 is 15 residues long. CDR3 bases: TGTGCCAGCAGGAGTGGTAGCGGGGGGTACACTGAGCAGTTCTTC. Encoded protein: CASRSGSGGYTEQFF.

This clonotype was picked up a small number of times. This chain links TRBV5-1 with TRBJ2-6, with D possibly being TRBD1 or TRBD2 (5 bases each). Trimming cost V 7 bases and J 0 bases, with 5 bases left between them. Germline lookup yields CDR1 SGHRS and CDR2 YFSETQ. There are 13 residues in the CDR3. CDR3 amino acids: CASGTSGANVLTF. CDR3 in DNA: TGCGCCAGCGGGACCTCTGGGGCCAACGTCCTGACTTTC.

The rearrangement uses TRBV20-1 and TRBJ2-1, with 7 nucleotides matching TRBD1. The V and J ends lost 6 bases and 2 bases, in that order; junction bases with no gene match: 10. This CDR3 region has 15 residues. Germline V gene sequence: CDR1 DFQATT, CDR2 SNEGSKA (reference sequence). CDR3 sequence reads: CSARSRDRTYNEQFF. As DNA, the CDR3 is TGCAGTGCCCGTTCCCGGGACAGAACCTACAATGAGCAGTTCTTC.

There are a few counts of this clonotype. V usage is TRBV10-3 and J usage is TRBJ2-3; 10 nucleotides match TRBD2. The J segment lost 4 bases and the V segment lost 0 bases, leaving 7 bases of the junction unmatched. The CDR3 is made up of 17 amino acids. Germline CDR1 and CDR2: ENHRY and SYGVKD. The DNA of the CDR3 is TGTGCCATCAGTGAGTCTCAAGCGGGAGGGCCGGCAGATACGCAGTATTTT. Translating it yields CAISESQAGGPADTQYF.

The chain has TRBV20-1 and TRBJ1-5, with D possibly matching TRBD1 (6 bases). Germline assignment: CDR1 DFQATT and CDR2 SNEGSKA (reference sequence). The CDR3 runs 15 residues. V lost 5 bases, J lost 8 bases, and 22 bases lay in between. As DNA, the CDR3 is TGCAGTGCTTTTGAGGGGGATAGACTTTGGGAGCCCCAGCATTTT. It is translated as CSAFEGDRLWEPQHF.

The chain joins TRBV5-1 to TRBJ2-1, with 11 nucleotides matching TRBD2. The CDR3 has 16 residues. V shed 0 bases, J shed 9 bases, and the junction held 8 bases outside the gene matches. Germline V CDR1 and CDR2: SGHRS, YFSETQ. Here the CDR3 DNA reads TGCGCCAGCAGCTTGGTTGGACTAGCGGGCGGTAGTGAGCAGTTCTTC. Translation gives CASSLVGLAGGSEQFF.

This chain uses TRBV2 with TRBJ1-6; 8 bases map to TRBD1. Germline CDR1 SNHLY, CDR2 FYNNEI. The V gene end was trimmed by 7 bases and the J gene end by 3 bases; junction bases not matched to a gene: 8. This CDR3 comprises 16 residues. The CDR3 nucleotides are TGTGCCAGCACCGCGGACAGGGAGGTCTATAATTCACCCCTCCACTTT. This translates into CASTADREVYNSPLHF.

This clonotype was seen only a few times. The chain couples TRBV29-1 to TRBJ1-2; D perhaps matches TRBD1 (6 bases). Trimming removed 3 bases from V and 4 bases from J, with 15 bases in between. CDR1 SQVTM and CDR2 ANQGSEA come from the germline V gene. The CDR3 consists of 14 residues. The CDR3 DNA is TGCAGCGTTGAGAGGCGGGGGCGAATCTATGGCTACACCTTC. Its protein product is CSVERRGRIYGYTF.

Turning to this clonotype: At one end, the junction sequence differs from germline, possibly due to a read error. The V and J genes are TRBV6-1 and TRBJ2-4; the D gene is possibly TRBD2 (5 bases). The length of the CDR3 is 14 residues. CDR1 is MNHNS, CDR2 SASEGT, per germline. The CDR3 spells CATSEGLAKNIQYF. The CDR3, as DNA: TGTGCCACCAGTGAGGGTCTAGCCAAAAACATTCAGTACTTC.

This clonotype was counted a few times. The V gene is TRBV12-3 or TRBV12-4, the J gene TRBJ2-7; TRBD2 might be the D (6 bases). The CDR3 is 13 amino acids. Trimming removed 5 bases at V and 4 bases at J, with 12 bases between. The CDR3 bases are TGTGCCAGCAGTCGGGACTCCGAGTACGAGCAGTACTTC. Protein product: CASSRDSEYEQYF.

This clonotype was observed at least ten times. The chain employs TRBV25-1 and TRBJ2-3; D is possibly TRBD1 or TRBD2 (5 bases each). Trimming removed 2 bases from V and 3 bases from J, with 30 bases in between. Germline loops: CDR1 MGHDK, CDR2 SYGVNS. CDR3 length: 21 amino acids. Here the CDR3 DNA reads TGTGCCAGCAGTGAAGCCGGAGGTCCTGGAGCTGGGACCACAAGGACAGATACGCAGTATTTT. It codes for CASSEAGGPGAGTTRTDTQYF.

This sequence joins TRBV20-1 and TRBJ1-1; D unresolved. Trimming removed 6 bases at V and 1 base at J, with 12 bases between. Looked up from germline, CDR1 is DFQATT and CDR2 is SNEGSKA (reference sequence). The CDR3 is 13 amino acids. The CDR3 DNA follows: TGCAGTGCCCCCGGGCCGGAGAACACTGAAGCTTTCTTT. Translating it yields CSAPGPENTEAFF.